The 21 T cell receptor beta chains reported below all come from one sample, sequenced in a study of blood T cell repertoires in COVID-19. TCRdb keeps only in-frame clones here, not all; method: immunoSEQ multiplex PCR. The sample contains 250,000 or so clones, around 84% of which appear only once. Material: peripheral blood. The receptors derive from a man aged 55 to 70 with acute or convalescent COVID-19.

This clone was found a few times. The V gene is TRBV9, the J gene TRBJ2-2, with D possibly being TRBD2 (6 bases). Germline-derived CDR1 and CDR2 are SGDLS and YYNGEE. This CDR3 region has 17 residues. Trimming left V 0 bases short and J 6 bases short, with 18 bases between. In nucleotides, the CDR3 is TGTGCCAGCAGCGTAGTTAGGAACGGGGGTACCTCCGGGGAGCTGTTTTTT. As protein: CASSVVRNGGTSGELFF.

This chain uses TRBV7-3 with TRBJ2-2; 13 bases align to TRBD2. Germline V lookup: CDR1 SGHTA, CDR2 FQGTGA. V was clipped by 5 bases and J by 1 base; unmatched bases: 4. CDR3 length equals 17 residues. The CDR3 region is CASSLLAGGLNTGELFF. The CDR3 coding sequence is TGTGCCAGCAGCCTACTAGCGGGAGGGCTGAACACCGGGGAGCTGTTTTTT. The full variable domain, in which reference TRBV7-3 and TRBJ2-2 provide the parts outside the CDR3, is GAGVSQTPSNKVTEKGKYVELRCDPISGHTALYWYRQSLGQGPEFLIYFQGTGAADDSGLPNDRFFAVRPEGSVSTLKIQRTERGDSAVYLCASSLLAGGLNTGELFFGEGSRLTVL.

The sample holds a few counts of this clone. The DNA is left out, because the CDR3 cannot be placed on it with certainty; the CDR3 is given as TCRdb lists it. The CDR3 spells CASSFLWVGLQLYGYTF. The chain is built from TRBV5-8 and TRBJ1-2; the table's D gene call, TRBD1, was not cross checked with the DNA. CDR1 SGHTS and CDR2 YDEGEE come from the germline V gene. Inclusive of both ends, the CDR3 amounts to 17 amino acids.

V usage is TRBV25-1 and J usage is TRBJ2-2; tentative D call: TRBD1 (6 bases). With 0 bases removed from V and 3 bases from J, the gap between germline ends came to 17 bases. The CDR3 loop spans 18 amino acids. Germline CDR1 reads MGHDK; CDR2 reads SYGVNS. The CDR3 region is CASSEYKVGTIDTGELFF. CDR3 bases: TGTGCCAGCAGTGAATATAAGGTGGGGACAATCGACACCGGGGAGCTGTTTTTT.

In DNA form, the CDR3 reads TGTGCCAGTAGGCCTCGACAGGGAACCCTTGATGGCTACACCTTC. It is translated as CASRPRQGTLDGYTF. This chain uses TRBV19 with TRBJ1-2, with TRBD1 matching 7 bases. Germline assignment: CDR1 LNHDA and CDR2 SQIVND (reference sequence). The CDR3 loop spans 15 amino acids. The ends lost 6 bases at V and 6 bases at J; junction bases unmatched: 13.

This chain links TRBV7-9 with TRBJ2-3, with a weak D call TRBD2 (5 bases). Germline lookup yields CDR1 SEHNR and CDR2 FQNEAQ (reference sequence). The germline V and J ends were trimmed by 2 bases and 2 bases, with 11 bases remaining between them. The CDR3 spans 15 residues. DNA of the CDR3: TGTGCCAGCAGCTTAAGGCCCCGGGACACAGATACGCAGTATTTT. Protein sequence: CASSLRPRDTDTQYF.

CDR3 sequence reads: CASRSPGTDTQYF. In DNA form, the CDR3 reads TGCGCCAGCCGCTCACCGGGCACAGATACGCAGTATTTT. The chain links TRBV23-1 to TRBJ2-3; D is unresolved. TRBV23-1 qualifies as an ORF whose function is uncertain. The V end lost 8 bases, the J end lost 1 base, and 10 bases lay between the germline ends. The CDR3 spans 13 residues.

The table lists this clone with a count of one. The CDR3 region has the DNA TGTGCCACCAGCAGAGGGGACAGAGATCAGCCCCAGCATTTT. Translation: CATSRGDRDQPQHF. The chain joins TRBV15 to TRBJ1-5; 7 bases are a match to TRBD1. The junction had 2 bases not matched to a gene; V was cut back by 1 base and J by 5 bases. Germline V CDR1 and CDR2: LNHNV, YYDKDF (reference sequence). The CDR3 runs 14 residues.

Only a few counts were recorded for this clone. V usage is TRBV18 and J usage is TRBJ1-2; 8 nucleotides agree with TRBD1. Germline V lookup: CDR1 KGHSH, CDR2 LQKENI. The CDR3 loop spans 14 amino acids. V was pared by 3 bases and J by 8 bases, with 8 bases of the junction left unmatched. CDR3 nucleotides: TGTGCCAGCTCACCGGGAGCCAGGGGGCAAGGCTACACCTTC. Its protein is CASSPGARGQGYTF. The variable domain in full, with the rest retrieved from reference TRBV18 and TRBJ1-2, is NAGVMQNPRHLVRRRGQEARLRCSPMKGHSHVYWYRQLPEEGLKFMVYLQKENIIDESGMPKERFSAEFPKEGPSILRIQQVVRGDSAAYFCASSPGARGQGYTFGSGTRLTVV.

The genes are TRBV5-1 and TRBJ1-6; no clear D gene. V was cut by 4 bases and J by 0 bases, with 11 bases left in between. CDR1 SGHRS and CDR2 YFSETQ come from the germline V gene. The CDR3 has 16 residues. The CDR3 here is CASSLDPSSYNSPLHF. The CDR3 DNA follows: TGCGCCAGCAGCCTAGATCCCAGCTCCTATAATTCACCCCTCCACTTT.

V gene TRBV19 combines with J gene TRBJ1-5; TRBD1 agrees at 7 bases. V was clipped by 3 bases and J by 2 bases; unmatched bases: 7. The germline V gene encodes CDR1 LNHDA and CDR2 SQIVND (reference sequence). There are 16 residues in the CDR3. CDR3 region: CASSMGGQAGNQPQHF. The DNA of the CDR3 is TGTGCCAGTAGTATGGGCGGACAGGCCGGCAATCAGCCCCAGCATTTT. Full variable domain (remainder filled in from reference TRBV19 and TRBJ1-5): DGGITQSPKYLFRKEGQNVTLSCEQNLNHDAMYWYRQDPGQGLRLIYYSQIVNDFQKGDIAEGYSVSREKKESFPLTVTSAQKNPTAFYLCASSMGGQAGNQPQHFGDGTRLSIL.

This chain uses TRBV7-2 with TRBJ1-4; possible D gene TRBD1, 6 bases. The germline V gene has CDR1 SGHTA and CDR2 FQGNSA. Trimming cost V 0 bases and J 3 bases, with 11 bases left between them. The CDR3 runs to 16 residues. The CDR3 loop is CASSLALGQPNEKLFF. In nucleotides, the CDR3 is TGTGCCAGCAGCTTAGCGTTGGGACAACCTAATGAAAAACTGTTTTTT.

The chain couples TRBV5-1 to TRBJ1-3; D is unclear. The CDR3 consists of 14 residues. V lost 4 bases and J lost 0, with 8 bases in between. The germline gives CDR1 SGHRS, CDR2 YFSETQ. The CDR3: CASSVDTSGNTIYF. In DNA form, the CDR3 reads TGCGCCAGCAGCGTAGATACCTCTGGAAACACCATATATTTT. The full variable domain, completed using reference TRBV5-1 and TRBJ1-3, is KAGVTQTPRYLIKTRGQQVTLSCSPISGHRSVSWYQQTPGQGLQFLFEYFSETQRNKGNFPGRFSGRQFSNSRSEMNVSTLELGDSALYLCASSVDTSGNTIYFGEGSWLTVV.

This clone was seen a single time. This chain links TRBV5-5 with TRBJ2-7; possible D gene TRBD2, 7 bases. Germline CDR1 is SGHKS and CDR2 is YYEKEE (reference sequence). The germline V and J ends were trimmed by 2 bases and 2 bases, with 14 bases remaining between them. CDR3 length: 15 amino acids. The CDR3 DNA is TGTGCCAGCAGCTTCTCCTGGGGGGGCCCCTACGAGCAGTACTTC. As protein: CASSFSWGGPYEQYF.

The J gene is TRBJ1-3, the V gene TRBV28, with a tentative D call TRBD1 (5 bases). Germline CDR1 reads MDHEN; CDR2 reads SYDVKM. V was cut by 2 bases and J by 12 bases, with 11 bases left in between. This CDR3 has 12 residues. In DNA form, the CDR3 reads TGTGCCAGCAGTTTACGGCAGGGTTTCATATATTTT. Protein sequence: CASSLRQGFIYF.

This chain uses TRBV7-3 with TRBJ2-7, with 12 bases aligning to TRBD1. Germline assignment: CDR1 SGHTA and CDR2 FQGTGA. V shed 5 bases, J shed 4 bases, and the junction held 6 bases outside the gene matches. The CDR3 totals 15 residues. The CDR3 bases are TGTGCCAGCAGCCCAGGGACAGGGGGCGCGTACGAGCAGTACTTC. Translated, it gives CASSPGTGGAYEQYF.

In the case of this clone: Other DNA sequences of this sample code for an identical CDR3. The CDR3 region has the DNA TGCGCCAGCAGCATCGGACTAGCGGGGGGGCCGGAGACCCAGTACTTC. Translated: CASSIGLAGGPETQYF. The J gene is TRBJ2-5, the V gene TRBV5-1, with TRBD2 identical over 15 bases. Germline CDR1 is SGHRS and CDR2 is YFSETQ. With V trimmed by 4 bases and J by 5 bases, 6 bases remained unmatched. The CDR3 is made up of 16 amino acids.

This rearrangement joins TRBV6-5 to TRBJ2-3; D is possibly TRBD2 (6 bases). This CDR3 region has 14 residues. CDR1 is MNHEY, CDR2 SVGAGI, per germline. V was clipped by 7 bases and J by 3 bases, with 14 bases between them. The CDR3 DNA is TGTGCCAGCACGGCGGGGAGTCGGACAGATACGCAGTATTTT. Its translation is CASTAGSRTDTQYF.

The V and J genes are TRBV7-3 and TRBJ1-1, with D uncertain. CDR1 is SGHTA and CDR2 is FQGTGA in the germline V gene. The CDR3 runs to 13 residues. The V gene lost 2 bases and the J gene lost 7 bases, with 11 bases spanning the gap. The CDR3 sequence is CASSLSVRSEAFF. CDR3 nucleotide sequence: TGTGCCAGCAGCTTATCAGTTAGGAGTGAAGCTTTCTTT.

The genes are TRBV10-1 and TRBJ1-1, with D possibly being TRBD1 (6 bases). Trimming shortened V by 0 bases and J by 10 bases, and 12 bases separated the two germline ends. The CDR3 spans 13 residues. Looked up from germline, CDR1 is WNHNN and CDR2 is SYGVQD (reference sequence). The CDR3 nucleotides read TGCGCCAGCAGTGAGTCACCCCAGGGGCGAGCTTTCTTT. Its translation is CASSESPQGRAFF.

This chain connects TRBV15 to TRBJ1-2; D may be TRBD1 (6 bases). The germline V and J ends were trimmed by 4 bases and 8 bases, with 17 bases remaining between them. Germline V gives CDR1 LNHNV, CDR2 YYDKDF (reference sequence). The CDR3 is 14 residues long. The CDR3 reads CATSIDRHEGGYTF. The CDR3 DNA reads TGTGCCACCAGCATAGACAGGCACGAGGGAGGCTACACCTTC.